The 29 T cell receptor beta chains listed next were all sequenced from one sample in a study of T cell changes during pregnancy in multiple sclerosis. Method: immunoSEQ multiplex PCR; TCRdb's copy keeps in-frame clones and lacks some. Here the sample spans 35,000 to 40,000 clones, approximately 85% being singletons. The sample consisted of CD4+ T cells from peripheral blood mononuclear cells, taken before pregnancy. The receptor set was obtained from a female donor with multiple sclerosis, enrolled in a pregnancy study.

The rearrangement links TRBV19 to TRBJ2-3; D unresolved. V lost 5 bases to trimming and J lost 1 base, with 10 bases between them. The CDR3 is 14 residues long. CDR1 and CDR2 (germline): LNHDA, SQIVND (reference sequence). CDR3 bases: TGTGCCAGTAGTTCCTTGGGCGGCACAGATACGCAGTATTTT. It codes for CASSSLGGTDTQYF.

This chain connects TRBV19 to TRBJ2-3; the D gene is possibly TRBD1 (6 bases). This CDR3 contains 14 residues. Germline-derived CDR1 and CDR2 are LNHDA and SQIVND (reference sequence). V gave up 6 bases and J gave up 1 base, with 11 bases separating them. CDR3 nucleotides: TGTGCCAGTAGAGGTACAGGGCGCACAGATACGCAGTATTTT. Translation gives CASRGTGRTDTQYF.

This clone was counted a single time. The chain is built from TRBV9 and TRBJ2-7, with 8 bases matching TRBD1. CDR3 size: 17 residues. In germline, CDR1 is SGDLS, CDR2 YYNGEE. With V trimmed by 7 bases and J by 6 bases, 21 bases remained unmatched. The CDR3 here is CASAEGDRSGSNGEQYF. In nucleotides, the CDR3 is TGTGCCAGCGCCGAGGGGGACAGGTCCGGGAGTAACGGCGAGCAGTACTTC.

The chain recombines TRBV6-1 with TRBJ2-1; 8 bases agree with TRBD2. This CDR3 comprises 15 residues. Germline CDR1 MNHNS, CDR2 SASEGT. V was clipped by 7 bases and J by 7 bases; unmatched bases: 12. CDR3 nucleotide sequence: TGTGCCAGCACCCCAAGGTGGCGGGAGGATAATGAGCAGTTCTTC. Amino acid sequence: CASTPRWREDNEQFF.

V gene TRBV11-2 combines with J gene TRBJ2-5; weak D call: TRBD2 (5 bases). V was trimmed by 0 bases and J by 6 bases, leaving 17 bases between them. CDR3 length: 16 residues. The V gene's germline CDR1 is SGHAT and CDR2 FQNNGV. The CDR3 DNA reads TGTGCCAGCAGCTTAGAGGCGGGCTCAACATTGAAGACCCAGTACTTC. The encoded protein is CASSLEAGSTLKTQYF.

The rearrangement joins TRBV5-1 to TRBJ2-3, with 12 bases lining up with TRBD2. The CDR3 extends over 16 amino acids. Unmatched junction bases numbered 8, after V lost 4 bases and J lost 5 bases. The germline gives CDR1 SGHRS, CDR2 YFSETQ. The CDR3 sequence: CASSGTTSGSGDTQYF. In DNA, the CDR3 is TGCGCCAGCAGCGGGACGACTAGCGGGAGTGGAGATACGCAGTATTTT.

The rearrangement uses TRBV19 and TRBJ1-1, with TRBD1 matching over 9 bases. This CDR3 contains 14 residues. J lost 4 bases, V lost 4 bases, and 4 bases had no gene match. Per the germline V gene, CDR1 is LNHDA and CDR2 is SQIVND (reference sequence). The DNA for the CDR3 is TGTGCCAGTAGTAGGAGACAGGGGGTCACTGAAGCTTTCTTT. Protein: CASSRRQGVTEAFF. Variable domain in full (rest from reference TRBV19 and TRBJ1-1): DGGITQSPKYLFRKEGQNVTLSCEQNLNHDAMYWYRQDPGQGLRLIYYSQIVNDFQKGDIAEGYSVSREKKESFPLTVTSAQKNPTAFYLCASSRRQGVTEAFFGQGTRLTVV.

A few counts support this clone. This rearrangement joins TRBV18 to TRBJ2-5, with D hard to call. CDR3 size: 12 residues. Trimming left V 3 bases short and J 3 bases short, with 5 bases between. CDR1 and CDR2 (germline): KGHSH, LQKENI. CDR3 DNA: TGTGCCAGCTCACCGTATGAAGAGACCCAGTACTTC. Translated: CASSPYEETQYF. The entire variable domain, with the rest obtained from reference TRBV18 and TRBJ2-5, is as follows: NAGVMQNPRHLVRRRGQEARLRCSPMKGHSHVYWYRQLPEEGLKFMVYLQKENIIDESGMPKERFSAEFPKEGPSILRIQQVVRGDSAAYFCASSPYEETQYFGPGTRLLVL.

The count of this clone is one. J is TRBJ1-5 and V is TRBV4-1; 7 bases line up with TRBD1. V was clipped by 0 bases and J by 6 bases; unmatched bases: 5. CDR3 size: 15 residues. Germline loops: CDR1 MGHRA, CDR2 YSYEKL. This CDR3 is CASSQDGGGRQPQHF. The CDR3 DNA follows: TGCGCCAGCAGCCAAGATGGAGGGGGCCGTCAGCCCCAGCATTTT.

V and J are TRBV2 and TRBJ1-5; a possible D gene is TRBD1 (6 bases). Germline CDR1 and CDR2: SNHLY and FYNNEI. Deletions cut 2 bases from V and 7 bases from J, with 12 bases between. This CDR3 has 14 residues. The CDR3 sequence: CASSERQGNQPQHF. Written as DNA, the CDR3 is TGTGCCAGCAGTGAAAGGCAGGGGAACCAGCCCCAGCATTTT.

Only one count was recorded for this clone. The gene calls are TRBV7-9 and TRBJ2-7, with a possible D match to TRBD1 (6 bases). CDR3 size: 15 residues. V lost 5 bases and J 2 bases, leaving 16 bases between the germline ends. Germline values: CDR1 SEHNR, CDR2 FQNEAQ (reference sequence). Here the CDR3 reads CASSQEQGATYEQYF. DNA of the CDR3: TGTGCCAGCAGCCAAGAACAGGGTGCGACCTACGAGCAGTACTTC.

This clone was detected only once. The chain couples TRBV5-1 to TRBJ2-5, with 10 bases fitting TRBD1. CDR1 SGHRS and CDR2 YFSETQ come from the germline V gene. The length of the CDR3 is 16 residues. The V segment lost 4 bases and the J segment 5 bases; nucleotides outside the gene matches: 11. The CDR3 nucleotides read TGCGCCAGCAGCCAACAAAACCCGGGACAGGGGGAGACCCAGTACTTC. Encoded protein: CASSQQNPGQGETQYF.

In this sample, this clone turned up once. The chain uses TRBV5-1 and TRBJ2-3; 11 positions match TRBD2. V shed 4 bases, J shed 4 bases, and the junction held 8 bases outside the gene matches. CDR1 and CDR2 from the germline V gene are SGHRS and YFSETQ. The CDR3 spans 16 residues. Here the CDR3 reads CASSLIAGGSPDTQYF. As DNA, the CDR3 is TGCGCCAGCAGCCTCATAGCGGGAGGGAGCCCAGATACGCAGTATTTT.

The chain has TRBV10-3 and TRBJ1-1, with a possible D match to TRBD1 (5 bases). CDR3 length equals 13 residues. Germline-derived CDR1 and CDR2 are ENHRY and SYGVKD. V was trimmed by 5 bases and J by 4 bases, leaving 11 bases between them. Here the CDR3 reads CAISQWGGTEAFF. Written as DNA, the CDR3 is TGTGCCATCAGTCAATGGGGGGGCACTGAAGCTTTCTTT.

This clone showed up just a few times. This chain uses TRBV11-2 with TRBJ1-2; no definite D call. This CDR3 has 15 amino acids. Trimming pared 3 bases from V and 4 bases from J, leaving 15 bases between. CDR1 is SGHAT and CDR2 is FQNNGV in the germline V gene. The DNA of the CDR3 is TGTGCCAGCAGCTTCGCGGAGGGTCTGTTCTATGGCTACACCTTC. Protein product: CASSFAEGLFYGYTF.

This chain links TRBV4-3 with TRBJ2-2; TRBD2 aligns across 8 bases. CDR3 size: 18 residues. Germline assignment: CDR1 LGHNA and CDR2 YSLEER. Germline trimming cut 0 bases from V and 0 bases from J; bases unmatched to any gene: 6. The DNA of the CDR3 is TGCGCCAGCAGCCAAGAAGTAGCGGGATTTGCGAACACCGGGGAGCTGTTTTTT. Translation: CASSQEVAGFANTGELFF.

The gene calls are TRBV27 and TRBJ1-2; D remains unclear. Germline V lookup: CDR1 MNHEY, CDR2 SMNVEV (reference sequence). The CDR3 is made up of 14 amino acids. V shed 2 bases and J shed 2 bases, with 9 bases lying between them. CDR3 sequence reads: CASSLLGENYGYTF. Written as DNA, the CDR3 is TGTGCCAGCAGTTTACTTGGGGAGAACTATGGCTACACCTTC.

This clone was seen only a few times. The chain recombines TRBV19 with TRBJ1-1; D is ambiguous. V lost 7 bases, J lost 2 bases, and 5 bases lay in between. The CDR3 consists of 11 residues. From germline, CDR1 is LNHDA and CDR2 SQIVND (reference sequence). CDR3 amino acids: CASTLNTEAFF. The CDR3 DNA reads TGTGCCAGTACCCTAAACACTGAAGCTTTCTTT.

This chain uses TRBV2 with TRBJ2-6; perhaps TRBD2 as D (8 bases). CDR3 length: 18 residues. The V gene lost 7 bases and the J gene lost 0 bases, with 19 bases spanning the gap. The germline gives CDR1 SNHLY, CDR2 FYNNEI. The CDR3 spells CASKRGSGGRSGANVLTF. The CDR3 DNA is TGTGCCAGCAAGCGGGGGTCAGGGGGACGCTCTGGGGCCAACGTCCTGACTTTC.

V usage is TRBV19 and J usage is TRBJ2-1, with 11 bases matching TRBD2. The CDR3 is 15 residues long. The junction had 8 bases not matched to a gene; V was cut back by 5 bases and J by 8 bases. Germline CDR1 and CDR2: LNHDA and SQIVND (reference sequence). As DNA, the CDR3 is TGTGCCAGTAGTCCTACGACTAGCGGGACCTATGAGCAGTTCTTC. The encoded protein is CASSPTTSGTYEQFF.

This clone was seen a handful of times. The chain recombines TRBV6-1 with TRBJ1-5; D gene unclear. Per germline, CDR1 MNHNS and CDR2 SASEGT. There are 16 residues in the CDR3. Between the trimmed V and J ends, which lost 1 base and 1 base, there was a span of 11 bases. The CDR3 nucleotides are TGTGCCAGCAGTGAAGGGTCGATTGAGAGCAATCAGCCCCAGCATTTT. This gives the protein CASSEGSIESNQPQHF.

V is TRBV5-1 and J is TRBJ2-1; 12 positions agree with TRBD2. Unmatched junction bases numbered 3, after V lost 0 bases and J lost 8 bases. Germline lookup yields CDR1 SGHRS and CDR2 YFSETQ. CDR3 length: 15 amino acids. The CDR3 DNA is TGCGCCAGCAGCTTGGAGCCTAGCGGGAGGGATGAGCAGTTCTTC. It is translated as CASSLEPSGRDEQFF. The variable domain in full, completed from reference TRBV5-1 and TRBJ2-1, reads KAGVTQTPRYLIKTRGQQVTLSCSPISGHRSVSWYQQTPGQGLQFLFEYFSETQRNKGNFPGRFSGRQFSNSRSEMNVSTLELGDSALYLCASSLEPSGRDEQFFGPGTRLTVL.

The CDR3 here is CASFLQGGNTEAFF. The CDR3, as DNA: TGTGCCAGCTTCTTACAGGGGGGGAACACTGAAGCTTTCTTT. The chain links TRBV6-5 to TRBJ1-1; TRBD1 matches at 8 bases. V lost 8 bases, J lost 1 base, and 6 bases stayed unmatched. Per the germline V gene, CDR1 is MNHEY and CDR2 is SVGAGI. The CDR3 spans 14 residues.

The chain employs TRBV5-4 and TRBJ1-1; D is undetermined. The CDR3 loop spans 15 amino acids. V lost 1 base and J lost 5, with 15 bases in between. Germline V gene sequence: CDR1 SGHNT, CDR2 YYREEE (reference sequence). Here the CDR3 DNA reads TGTGCCAGCAGCTTGTCGATGGACTCGGGGACTGAAGCTTTCTTT. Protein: CASSLSMDSGTEAFF.

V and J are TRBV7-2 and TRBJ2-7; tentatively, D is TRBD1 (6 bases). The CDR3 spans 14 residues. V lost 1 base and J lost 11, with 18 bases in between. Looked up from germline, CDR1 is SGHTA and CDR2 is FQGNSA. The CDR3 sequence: CASSLGGGAGEKYF. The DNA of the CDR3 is TGTGCCAGCAGCTTAGGAGGTGGGGCAGGGGAGAAGTACTTC.

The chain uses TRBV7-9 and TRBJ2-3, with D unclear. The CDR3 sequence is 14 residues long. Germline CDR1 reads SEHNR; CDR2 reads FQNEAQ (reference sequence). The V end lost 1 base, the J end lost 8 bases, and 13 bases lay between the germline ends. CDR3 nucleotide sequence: TGTGCCAGCAGCTTAGGGAACGAAAGGAGTACGCAGTATTTT. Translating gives CASSLGNERSTQYF.

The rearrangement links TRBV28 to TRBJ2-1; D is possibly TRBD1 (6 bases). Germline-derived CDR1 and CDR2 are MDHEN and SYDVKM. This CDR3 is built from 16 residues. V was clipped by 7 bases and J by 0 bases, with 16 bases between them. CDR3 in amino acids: CASTPHDRRSYNEQFF. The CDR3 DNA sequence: TGTGCCAGCACCCCTCACGACAGGCGCTCCTACAATGAGCAGTTCTTC.

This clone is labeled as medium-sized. The DNA of the CDR3 is TGCAGCGTTGACCAGGGGGCGGGTGAGCAGTTCTTC. Translated: CSVDQGAGEQFF. The chain uses TRBV29-1 and TRBJ2-1; TRBD1 matches at 8 bases. V gave up 3 bases and J gave up 9 bases; unmatched junction bases: 4. The CDR3 loop spans 12 amino acids. Germline V gene sequence: CDR1 SQVTM, CDR2 ANQGSEA.

CDR3 sequence reads: CSVTTGSSISYEQYF. Here the CDR3 DNA reads TGCAGCGTTACCACAGGGTCATCGATCTCCTACGAGCAGTACTTC. The chain is built from TRBV29-1 and TRBJ2-7; D possibly corresponds to TRBD1 (6 bases). The germline V and J ends were trimmed by 5 bases and 0 bases, with 17 bases remaining between them. Germline CDR1 reads SQVTM; CDR2 reads ANQGSEA. This CDR3 is built from 15 residues.